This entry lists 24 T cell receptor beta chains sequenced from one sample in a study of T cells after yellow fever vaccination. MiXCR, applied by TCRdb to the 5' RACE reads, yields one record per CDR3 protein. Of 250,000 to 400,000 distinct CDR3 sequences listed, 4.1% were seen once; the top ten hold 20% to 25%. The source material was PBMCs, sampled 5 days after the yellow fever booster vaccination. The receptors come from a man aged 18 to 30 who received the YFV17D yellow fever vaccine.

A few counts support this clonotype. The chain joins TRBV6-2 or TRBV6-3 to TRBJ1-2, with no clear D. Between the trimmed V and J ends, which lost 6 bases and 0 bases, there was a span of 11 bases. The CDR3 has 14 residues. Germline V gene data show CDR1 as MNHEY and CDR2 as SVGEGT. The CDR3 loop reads CASSGESTNYGYTF. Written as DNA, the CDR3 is TGTGCCAGCAGCGGGGAAAGCACTAACTATGGCTACACCTTC.

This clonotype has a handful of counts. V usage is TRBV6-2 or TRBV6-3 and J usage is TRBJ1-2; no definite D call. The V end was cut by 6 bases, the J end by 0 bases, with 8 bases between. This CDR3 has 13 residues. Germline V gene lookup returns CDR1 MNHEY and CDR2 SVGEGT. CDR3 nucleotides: TGTGCCAGCAGATCGACAACTAACTATGGCTACACCTTC. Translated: CASRSTTNYGYTF.

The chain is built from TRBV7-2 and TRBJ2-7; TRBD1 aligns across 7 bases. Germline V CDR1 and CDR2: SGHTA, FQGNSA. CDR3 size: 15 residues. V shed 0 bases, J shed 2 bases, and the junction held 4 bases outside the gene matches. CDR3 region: CASSLASQGAYEQYF. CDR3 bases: TGTGCCAGCAGCTTAGCGAGTCAGGGGGCCTACGAGCAGTACTTC.

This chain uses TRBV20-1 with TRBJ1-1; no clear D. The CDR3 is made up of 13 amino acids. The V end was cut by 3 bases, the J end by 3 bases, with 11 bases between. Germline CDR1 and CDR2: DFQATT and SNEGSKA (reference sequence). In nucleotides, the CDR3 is TGCAGTGCTAGGCGAATATCGGACACTGAAGCTTTCTTT. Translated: CSARRISDTEAFF.

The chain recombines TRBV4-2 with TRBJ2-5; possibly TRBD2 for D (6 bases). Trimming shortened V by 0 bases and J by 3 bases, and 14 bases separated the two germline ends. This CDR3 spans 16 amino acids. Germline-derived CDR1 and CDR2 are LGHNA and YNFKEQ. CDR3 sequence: CASSQDFAGPEETQYF. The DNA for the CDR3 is TGTGCCAGCAGCCAAGATTTTGCGGGACCGGAAGAGACCCAGTACTTC.

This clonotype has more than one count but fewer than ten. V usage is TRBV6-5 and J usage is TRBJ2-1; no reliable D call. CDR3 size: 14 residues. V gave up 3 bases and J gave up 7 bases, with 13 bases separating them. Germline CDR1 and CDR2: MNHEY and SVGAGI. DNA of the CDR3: TGTGCCAGCAGTTATGGTTCGGTGGGAAATGAGCAGTTCTTC. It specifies CASSYGSVGNEQFF.

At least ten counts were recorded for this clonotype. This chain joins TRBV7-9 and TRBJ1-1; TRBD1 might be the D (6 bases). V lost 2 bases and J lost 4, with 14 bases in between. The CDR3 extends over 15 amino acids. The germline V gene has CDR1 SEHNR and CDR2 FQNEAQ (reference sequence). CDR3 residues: CASSLNPGGGTEAFF. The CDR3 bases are TGTGCCAGCAGCTTAAACCCAGGAGGGGGCACTGAAGCTTTCTTT.

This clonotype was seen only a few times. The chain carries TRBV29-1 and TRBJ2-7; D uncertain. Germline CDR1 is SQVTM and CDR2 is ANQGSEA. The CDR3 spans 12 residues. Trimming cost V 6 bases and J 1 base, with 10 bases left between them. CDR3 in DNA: TGCAGCGTAACCACGGTGTCCTACGAGCAGTACGTC. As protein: CSVTTVSYEQYV.

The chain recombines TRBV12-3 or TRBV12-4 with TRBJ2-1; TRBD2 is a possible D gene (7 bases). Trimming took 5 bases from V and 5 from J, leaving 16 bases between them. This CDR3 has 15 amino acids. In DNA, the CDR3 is TGTGCCAGCAGTCCACCGAGGCGGGGGCACAATGAGCAGTTCTTC. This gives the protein CASSPPRRGHNEQFF.

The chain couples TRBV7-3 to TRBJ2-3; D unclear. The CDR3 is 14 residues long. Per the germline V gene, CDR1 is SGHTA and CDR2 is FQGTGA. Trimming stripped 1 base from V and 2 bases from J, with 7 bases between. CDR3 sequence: CASSLIHHTDTQYF. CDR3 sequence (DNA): TGTGCCAGCAGCTTAATCCACCACACAGATACGCAGTATTTT.

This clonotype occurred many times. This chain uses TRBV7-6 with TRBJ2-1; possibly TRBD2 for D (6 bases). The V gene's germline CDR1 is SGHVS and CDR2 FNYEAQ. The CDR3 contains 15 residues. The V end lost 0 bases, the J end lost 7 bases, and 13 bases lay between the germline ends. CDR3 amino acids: CASSLAAGLANEQFF. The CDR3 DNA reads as TGTGCCAGCAGCTTAGCCGCGGGACTGGCTAATGAGCAGTTCTTC.

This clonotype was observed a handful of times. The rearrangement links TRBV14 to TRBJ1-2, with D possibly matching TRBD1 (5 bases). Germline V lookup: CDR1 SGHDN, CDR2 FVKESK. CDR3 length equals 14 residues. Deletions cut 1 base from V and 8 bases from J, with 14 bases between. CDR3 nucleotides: TGTGCCAGCAGCCAAGCGGACACGGTCTGGGGCTACACCTTC. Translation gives CASSQADTVWGYTF.

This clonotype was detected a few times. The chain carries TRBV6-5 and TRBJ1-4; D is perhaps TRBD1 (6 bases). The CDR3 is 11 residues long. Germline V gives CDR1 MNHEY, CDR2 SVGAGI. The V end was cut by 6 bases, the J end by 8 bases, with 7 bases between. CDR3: CASSDREKLFF. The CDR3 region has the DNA TGTGCCAGCAGCGACAGGGAAAAACTGTTTTTT.

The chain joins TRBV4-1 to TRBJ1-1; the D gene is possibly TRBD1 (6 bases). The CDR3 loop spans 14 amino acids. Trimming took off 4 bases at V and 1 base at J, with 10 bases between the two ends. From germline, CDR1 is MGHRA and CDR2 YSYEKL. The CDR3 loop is CASSPRTENTEAFF. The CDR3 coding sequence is TGCGCCAGCAGCCCAAGGACAGAGAACACTGAAGCTTTCTTT.

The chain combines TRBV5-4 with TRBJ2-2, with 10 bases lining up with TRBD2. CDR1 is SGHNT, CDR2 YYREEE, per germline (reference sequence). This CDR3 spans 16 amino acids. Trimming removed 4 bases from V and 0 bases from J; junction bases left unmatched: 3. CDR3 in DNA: TGTGCCAGCAGCATAGCGGGGGGCTCGAACACCGGGGAGCTGTTTTTT. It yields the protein CASSIAGGSNTGELFF.

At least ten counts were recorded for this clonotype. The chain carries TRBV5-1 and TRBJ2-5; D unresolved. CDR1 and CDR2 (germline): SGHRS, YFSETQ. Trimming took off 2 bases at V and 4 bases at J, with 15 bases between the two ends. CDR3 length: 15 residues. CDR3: CASSFGDPISETQYF. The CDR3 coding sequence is TGCGCCAGCAGCTTCGGAGATCCCATCTCAGAGACCCAGTACTTC.

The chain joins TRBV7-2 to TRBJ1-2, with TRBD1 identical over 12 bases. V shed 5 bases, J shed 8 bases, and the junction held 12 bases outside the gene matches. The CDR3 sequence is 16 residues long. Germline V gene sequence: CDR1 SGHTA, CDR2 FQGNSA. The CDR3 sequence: CASSQQVGQGASGYTF. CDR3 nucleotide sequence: TGTGCCAGCAGCCAACAGGTGGGACAGGGGGCGTCCGGCTACACCTTC.

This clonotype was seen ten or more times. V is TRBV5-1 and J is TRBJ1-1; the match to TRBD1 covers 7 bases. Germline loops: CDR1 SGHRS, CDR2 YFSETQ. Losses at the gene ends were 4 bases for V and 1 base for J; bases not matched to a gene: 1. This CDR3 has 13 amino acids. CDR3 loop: CASSGDRNTEAFF. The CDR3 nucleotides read TGCGCCAGCAGCGGGGACAGGAACACTGAAGCTTTCTTT. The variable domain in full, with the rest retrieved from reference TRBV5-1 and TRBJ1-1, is KAGVTQTPRYLIKTRGQQVTLSCSPISGHRSVSWYQQTPGQGLQFLFEYFSETQRNKGNFPGRFSGRQFSNSRSEMNVSTLELGDSALYLCASSGDRNTEAFFGQGTRLTVV.

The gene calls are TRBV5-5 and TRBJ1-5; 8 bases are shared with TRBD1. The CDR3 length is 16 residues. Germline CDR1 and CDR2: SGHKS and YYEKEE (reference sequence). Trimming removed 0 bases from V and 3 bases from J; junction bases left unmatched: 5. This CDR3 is CASSLVHRGDNQPQHF. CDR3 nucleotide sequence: TGTGCCAGCAGCTTGGTTCACAGGGGGGACAATCAGCCCCAGCATTTT.

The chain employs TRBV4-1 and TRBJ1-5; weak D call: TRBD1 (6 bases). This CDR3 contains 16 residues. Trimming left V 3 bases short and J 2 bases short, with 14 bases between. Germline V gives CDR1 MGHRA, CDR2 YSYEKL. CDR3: CASSQGRGRRNQPQHF. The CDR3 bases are TGCGCCAGCAGCCAGGGCAGGGGTCGGCGCAATCAGCCCCAGCATTTT.

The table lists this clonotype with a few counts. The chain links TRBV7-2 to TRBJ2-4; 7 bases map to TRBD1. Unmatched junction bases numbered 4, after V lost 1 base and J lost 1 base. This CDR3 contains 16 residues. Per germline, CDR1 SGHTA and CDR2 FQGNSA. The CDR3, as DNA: TGTGCCAGCAGCTTAGAGACAGGGAGCGCCAAAAACATTCAGTACTTC. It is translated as CASSLETGSAKNIQYF.

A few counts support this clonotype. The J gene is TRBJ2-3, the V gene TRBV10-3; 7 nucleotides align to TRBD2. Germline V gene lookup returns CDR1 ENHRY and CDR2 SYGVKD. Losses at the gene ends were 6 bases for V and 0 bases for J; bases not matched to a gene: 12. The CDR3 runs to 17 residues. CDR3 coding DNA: TGTGCCATCAGGGGCCCTAGCGGTACTACCAGCACAGATACGCAGTATTTT. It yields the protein CAIRGPSGTTSTDTQYF.

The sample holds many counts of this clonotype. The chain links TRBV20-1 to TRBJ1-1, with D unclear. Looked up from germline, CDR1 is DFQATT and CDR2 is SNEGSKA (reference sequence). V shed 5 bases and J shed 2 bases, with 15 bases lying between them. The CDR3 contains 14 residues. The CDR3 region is CSAPLWGLNTEAFF. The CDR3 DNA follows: TGCAGTGCTCCTCTTTGGGGTTTAAACACTGAAGCTTTCTTT.

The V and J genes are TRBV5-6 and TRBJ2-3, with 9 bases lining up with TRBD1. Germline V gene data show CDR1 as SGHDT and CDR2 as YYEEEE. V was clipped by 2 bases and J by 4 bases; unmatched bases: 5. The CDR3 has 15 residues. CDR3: CASSLRDRDPDTQYF. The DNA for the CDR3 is TGTGCCAGCAGCTTACGGGACAGGGACCCAGATACGCAGTATTTT.